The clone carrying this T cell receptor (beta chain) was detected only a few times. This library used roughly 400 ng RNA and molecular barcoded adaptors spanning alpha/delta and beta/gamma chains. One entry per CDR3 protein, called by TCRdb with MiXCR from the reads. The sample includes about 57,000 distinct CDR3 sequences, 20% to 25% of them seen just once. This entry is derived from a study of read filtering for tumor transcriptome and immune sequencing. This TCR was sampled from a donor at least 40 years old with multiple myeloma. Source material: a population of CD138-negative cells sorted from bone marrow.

The chain's CDR3 is CASSLTGTGGTEAFF. CDR3 nucleotides: TGTGCCAGCAGTTTAACCGGGACAGGGGGCACTGAAGCTTTCTTT. The chain links TRBV12-3 or TRBV12-4 to TRBJ1-1, with 11 bases matching TRBD1. This CDR3 comprises 15 residues. V shed 2 bases and J 4 bases; nucleotides not matched to a gene: 3.